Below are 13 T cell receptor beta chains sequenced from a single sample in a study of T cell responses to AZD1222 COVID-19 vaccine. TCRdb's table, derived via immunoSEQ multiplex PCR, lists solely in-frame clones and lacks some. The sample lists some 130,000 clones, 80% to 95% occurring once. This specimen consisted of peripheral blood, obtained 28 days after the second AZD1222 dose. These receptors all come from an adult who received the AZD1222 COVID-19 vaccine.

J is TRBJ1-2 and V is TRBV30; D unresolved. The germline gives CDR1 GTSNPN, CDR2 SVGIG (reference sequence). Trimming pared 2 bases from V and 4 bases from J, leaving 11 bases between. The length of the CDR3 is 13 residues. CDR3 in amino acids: CAWSSGLRYGYTF. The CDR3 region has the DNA TGTGCCTGGAGTTCCGGGCTCCGCTATGGCTACACCTTC.

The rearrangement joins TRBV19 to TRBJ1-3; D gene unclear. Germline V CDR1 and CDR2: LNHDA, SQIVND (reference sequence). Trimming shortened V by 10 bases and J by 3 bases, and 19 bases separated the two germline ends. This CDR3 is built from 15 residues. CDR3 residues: CATHPTTFSGNTIYF. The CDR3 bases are TGTGCCACCCACCCAACCACTTTTAGTGGAAACACCATATATTTT.

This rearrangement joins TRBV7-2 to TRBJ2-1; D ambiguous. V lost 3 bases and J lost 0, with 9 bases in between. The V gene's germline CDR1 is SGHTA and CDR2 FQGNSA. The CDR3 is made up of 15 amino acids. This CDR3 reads CASSFQTSSYNEQFF. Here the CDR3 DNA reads TGTGCCAGCAGCTTCCAAACGAGCTCCTACAATGAGCAGTTCTTC.

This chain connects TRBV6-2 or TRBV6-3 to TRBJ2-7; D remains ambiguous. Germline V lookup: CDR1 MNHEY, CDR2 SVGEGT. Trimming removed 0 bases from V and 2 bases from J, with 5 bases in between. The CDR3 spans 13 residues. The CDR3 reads CASSYSGPYEQYF. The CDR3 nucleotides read TGTGCCAGCAGTTACTCGGGTCCCTACGAGCAGTACTTC.

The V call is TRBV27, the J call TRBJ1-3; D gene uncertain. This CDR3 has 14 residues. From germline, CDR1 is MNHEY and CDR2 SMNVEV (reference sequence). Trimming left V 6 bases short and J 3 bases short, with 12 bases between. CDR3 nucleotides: TGTGCCAGCAGGGGTTGGGAGGGTGGAAACACCATATATTTT. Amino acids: CASRGWEGGNTIYF.

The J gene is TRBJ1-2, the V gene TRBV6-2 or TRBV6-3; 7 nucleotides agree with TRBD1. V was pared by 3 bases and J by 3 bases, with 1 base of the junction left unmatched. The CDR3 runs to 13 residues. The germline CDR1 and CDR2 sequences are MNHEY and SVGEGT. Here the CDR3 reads CASSYQGDYGYTF. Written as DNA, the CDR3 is TGTGCCAGCAGTTATCAGGGGGACTATGGCTACACCTTC.

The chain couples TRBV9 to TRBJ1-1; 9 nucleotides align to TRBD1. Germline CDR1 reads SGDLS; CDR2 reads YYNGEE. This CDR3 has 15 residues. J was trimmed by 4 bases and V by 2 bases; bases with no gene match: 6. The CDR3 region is CASSVGTGWVTEAFF. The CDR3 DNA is TGTGCCAGCAGCGTGGGGACAGGGTGGGTCACTGAAGCTTTCTTT.

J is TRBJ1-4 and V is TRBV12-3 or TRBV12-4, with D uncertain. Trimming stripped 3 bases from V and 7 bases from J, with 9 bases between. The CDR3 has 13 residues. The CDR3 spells CASSLSQPEKLFF. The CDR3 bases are TGTGCCAGCAGTTTGTCACAACCTGAAAAACTGTTTTTT.

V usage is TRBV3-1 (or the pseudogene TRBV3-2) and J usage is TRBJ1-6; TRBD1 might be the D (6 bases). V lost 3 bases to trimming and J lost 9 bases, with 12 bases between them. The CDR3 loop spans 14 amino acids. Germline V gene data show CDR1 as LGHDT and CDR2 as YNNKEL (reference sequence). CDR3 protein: CASSHRGGTSPLHF. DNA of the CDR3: TGTGCCAGCAGCCACAGGGGAGGTACTTCACCCCTCCACTTT.

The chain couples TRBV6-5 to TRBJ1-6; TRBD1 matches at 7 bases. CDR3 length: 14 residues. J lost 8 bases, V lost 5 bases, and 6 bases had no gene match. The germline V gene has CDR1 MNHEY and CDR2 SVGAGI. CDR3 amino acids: CASSRDSRDSPLHF. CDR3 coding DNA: TGTGCCAGCAGTAGGGACAGCCGGGATTCACCCCTCCACTTT.

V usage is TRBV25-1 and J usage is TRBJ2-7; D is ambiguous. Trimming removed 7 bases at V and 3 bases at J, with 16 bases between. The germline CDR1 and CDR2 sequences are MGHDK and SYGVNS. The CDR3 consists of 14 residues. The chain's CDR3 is CASTSKGRLYEQYF. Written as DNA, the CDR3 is TGTGCCAGCACCTCCAAAGGGCGGCTCTACGAGCAGTACTTC.

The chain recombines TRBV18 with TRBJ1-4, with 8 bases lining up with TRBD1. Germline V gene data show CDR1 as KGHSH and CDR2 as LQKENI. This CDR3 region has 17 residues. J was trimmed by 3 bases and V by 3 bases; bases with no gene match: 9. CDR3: CASSPILTTGANEKLFF. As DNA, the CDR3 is TGTGCCAGCTCACCTATACTTACGACAGGGGCTAATGAAAAACTGTTTTTT.

CDR3 protein: CATQSPEGYGYTF. The CDR3 DNA sequence: TGTGCCACCCAAAGCCCCGAGGGGTATGGCTACACCTTC. The chain employs TRBV19 and TRBJ1-2; the D gene is possibly TRBD1 (5 bases). The V gene lost 10 bases and the J gene lost 5 bases, with 17 bases spanning the gap. CDR1 is LNHDA, CDR2 SQIVND, per germline (reference sequence). The CDR3 length is 13 residues.